The 20 T cell receptor beta chains below were found in one sample sequenced in a study of T cells in tuberculosis. Only in-frame clones appear in the TCRdb table, and some are missing; sequencing was by immunoSEQ multiplex PCR. The table records roughly 30,000 clones, approximately 93% of them present only once. The sample consisted of PBMCs. Receptors were obtained from a donor aged 10-29 years with latent tuberculosis or without tuberculosis infection.

This clone was recorded once. The J gene is TRBJ2-7, the V gene TRBV18; D might be TRBD1 (6 bases). CDR1 KGHSH and CDR2 LQKENI come from the germline V gene. The length of the CDR3 is 15 residues. The germline V and J ends were trimmed by 3 bases and 6 bases, with 18 bases remaining between them. The CDR3 bases are TGTGCCAGCTCACCGTCAGGGGCCACATCTCTCGAGCAGTACTTC. It is translated as CASSPSGATSLEQYF. Full variable domain (missing parts from reference TRBV18 and TRBJ2-7): NAGVMQNPRHLVRRRGQEARLRCSPMKGHSHVYWYRQLPEEGLKFMVYLQKENIIDESGMPKERFSAEFPKEGPSILRIQQVVRGDSAAYFCASSPSGATSLEQYFGPGTRLTVT.

The CDR3 DNA reads as TGTGCCAGTAGTATAAACGGGATTCTTTGGACCTTC. Protein: CASSINGILWTF. V usage is TRBV19 and J usage is TRBJ1-2, with D unclear. The CDR3 is 12 residues long. Trimming took off 2 bases at V and 14 bases at J, with 15 bases between the two ends. Germline assignment: CDR1 LNHDA and CDR2 SQIVND (reference sequence). Based on the CDR3 plus reference TRBV19 and TRBJ1-2, the full variable domain is DGGITQSPKYLFRKEGQNVTLSCEQNLNHDAMYWYRQDPGQGLRLIYYSQIVNDFQKGDIAEGYSVSREKKESFPLTVTSAQKNPTAFYLCASSINGILWTFGSGTRLTVV.

This chain's CDR3 is CASSHWDREDEQFF. The DNA for the CDR3 is TGCGCCAGCAGCCACTGGGACAGGGAAGATGAGCAGTTCTTC. The J gene is TRBJ2-1, the V gene TRBV4-3; TRBD1 matches at 9 bases. Trimming at V came to 3 bases and at J to 8 bases, leaving 5 bases not matched to a gene. Germline CDR1 LGHNA, CDR2 YSLEER. The CDR3 contains 14 residues.

The chain uses TRBV30 and TRBJ2-7, with a possible D match to TRBD2 (6 bases). In germline, CDR1 is GTSNPN, CDR2 SVGIG (reference sequence). This CDR3 is built from 17 residues. V dropped 4 bases and J dropped 6 bases, with 28 bases sitting between them. CDR3: CAWTTPDVAGRIGEQYF. CDR3 nucleotides: TGTGCCTGGACTACCCCCGACGTTGCAGGGAGGATTGGCGAGCAGTACTTC. Together with reference TRBV30 and TRBJ2-7, the CDR3 gives the full variable domain: SQTIHQWPATLVQPVGSPLSLECTVEGTSNPNLYWYRQAAGRGLQLLFYSVGIGQISSEVPQNLSASRPQDRQFILSSKKLLLSDSGFYLCAWTTPDVAGRIGEQYFGPGTRLTVT.

The chain uses TRBV9 and TRBJ2-6; TRBD1 agrees at 7 bases. The CDR3 is made up of 17 amino acids. Germline loops: CDR1 SGDLS, CDR2 YYNGEE. Trimming at V came to 4 bases and at J to 0 bases, leaving 7 bases not matched to a gene. The CDR3 bases are TGTGCCAGCAGCTCCCGGACAGGTTACTCTGGGGCCAACGTCCTGACTTTC. Protein sequence: CASSSRTGYSGANVLTF.

This chain connects TRBV7-2 to TRBJ2-1; 7 nucleotides line up with TRBD2. Germline values: CDR1 SGHTA, CDR2 FQGNSA. V gave up 4 bases and J gave up 2 bases; unmatched junction bases: 8. This CDR3 is 16 amino acids long. The CDR3 DNA sequence: TGTGCCAGCAGCTCCCACGCGGGACTACCCTACAATGAGCAGTTCTTC. Protein: CASSSHAGLPYNEQFF.

The genes are TRBV7-2 and TRBJ1-3, with D hard to call. The CDR3 runs 13 residues. Germline values: CDR1 SGHTA, CDR2 FQGNSA. The V end lost 4 bases, the J end lost 8 bases, and 12 bases lay between the germline ends. CDR3 sequence reads: CASSSSLEDTIYF. The CDR3 DNA sequence: TGTGCCAGCAGCTCATCACTAGAAGACACCATATATTTT.

This sequence joins TRBV4-3 and TRBJ1-5; no definite D call. The length of the CDR3 is 15 residues. Germline loops: CDR1 LGHNA, CDR2 YSLEER. Trimming removed 4 bases from V and 0 bases from J, with 10 bases in between. This CDR3 reads CASSRELHSNQPQHF. The CDR3 bases are TGCGCCAGCAGCCGGGAGCTTCATAGCAATCAGCCCCAGCATTTT.

This chain connects TRBV4-1 to TRBJ2-5; 7 positions match TRBD1. The better agreement between TRBJ2-7 and the DNA end casts doubt on the J call. The CDR3 spans 14 residues. The germline gives CDR1 MGHRA, CDR2 YSYEKL. In nucleotides, the CDR3 is TGCGCCAGCAGCCAAGGCAGGGGGTCCTACGAGCAGTACTTC. Its protein product is CASSQGRGSYEQYF.

The chain joins TRBV12-5 to TRBJ1-5; weak D call: TRBD1 (5 bases). Germline CDR1 LGHNT, CDR2 FRNRAP. The CDR3 has 15 residues. V was shortened by 5 bases and J by 5 bases, with 16 bases between the two germline ends. CDR3 amino acids: CASGPMGGRDQPQHF. DNA for the CDR3: TGTGCTAGTGGTCCCATGGGGGGACGGGATCAGCCCCAGCATTTT.

For this clone: An end of the junction differs from the germline gene, which may be a read error. CDR3 in amino acids: CASSIDGLSF. For the CDR3, the DNA is TGTGCCAGCAGCATAGACGGACTCTCTTTT. The J gene is TRBJ1-1, the V gene TRBV9, with D unclear. Looked up from germline, CDR1 is SGDLS and CDR2 is YYNGEE. This CDR3 spans 10 amino acids.

The genes are TRBV19 and TRBJ2-7; D remains unclear. Germline CDR1 is LNHDA and CDR2 is SQIVND (reference sequence). The V gene lost 3 bases and the J gene lost 0 bases, with 12 bases spanning the gap. CDR3 length equals 15 residues. CDR3 protein: CASSIARYSSYEQYF. For the CDR3, the DNA is TGTGCCAGTAGTATCGCTAGGTATAGCTCCTACGAGCAGTACTTC.

V gene TRBV10-3 combines with J gene TRBJ2-2; 9 positions match TRBD1. The V and J ends lost 4 bases and 7 bases, in that order; junction bases with no gene match: 7. Germline V lookup: CDR1 ENHRY, CDR2 SYGVKD. CDR3 size: 15 residues. Here the CDR3 DNA reads TGTGCCATCAGTGGTGGGACAGGGATTGGCGGGGAGCTGTTTTTT. Translation gives CAISGGTGIGGELFF.

This clone has just one count. The rearrangement joins TRBV18 to TRBJ1-1; no definite D call. The CDR3 has 16 amino acids. The V gene lost 3 bases and the J gene lost 0 bases, with 14 bases spanning the gap. Germline V gene lookup returns CDR1 KGHSH and CDR2 LQKENI. The CDR3: CASSPAGEGLNTEAFF. CDR3 coding DNA: TGTGCCAGCTCACCCGCGGGTGAGGGATTGAACACTGAAGCTTTCTTT.

The V gene is TRBV5-1, the J gene TRBJ2-7, with a weak D call TRBD1 (5 bases). Trimming left V 4 bases short and J 2 bases short, with 19 bases between. Germline lookup yields CDR1 SGHRS and CDR2 YFSETQ. The CDR3 extends over 16 amino acids. CDR3 loop: CASSHGAGKVAYEQYF. CDR3 DNA: TGCGCCAGCAGCCATGGGGCAGGGAAGGTGGCCTACGAGCAGTACTTC.

This sequence joins TRBV10-1 and TRBJ2-7, with 10 bases fitting TRBD2. This CDR3 has 16 residues. Trimming cost V 7 bases and J 3 bases; bases outside gene matches: 12. Germline V gene lookup returns CDR1 WNHNN and CDR2 SYGVQD (reference sequence). CDR3 nucleotides: TGCGCCAGCACGTCGGGACTAGCGAAAAGGTTCTACGAGCAGTACTTC. It is translated as CASTSGLAKRFYEQYF.

In the case of this clone: A read error may produce the germline difference seen at one junction end. J is TRBJ1-4 and V is TRBV2; no definite D call. The germline CDR1 and CDR2 sequences are SNHLY and FYNNEI. There are 13 residues in the CDR3. The DNA of the CDR3 is TGTGCCAGTAGTGGGGAGACTAATGAAAAACTGTTTTTT. It is translated as CASSGETNEKLFF.

The rearrangement links TRBV2 to TRBJ2-1; TRBD2 matches 11 bases. The CDR3 contains 15 residues. V lost 5 bases to trimming and J lost 6 bases; unmatched junction nucleotides: 6. Germline V lookup: CDR1 SNHLY, CDR2 FYNNEI. The CDR3 DNA follows: TGTGCCAGCAGTATTAGCGGGGGGGCATTCAATGAGCAGTTCTTC. It translates to CASSISGGAFNEQFF. The whole variable domain, filled in from reference TRBV2 and TRBJ2-1, reads EPEVTQTPSHQVTQMGQEVILRCVPISNHLYFYWYRQILGQKVEFLVSFYNNEISEKSEIFDDQFSVERPDGSNFTLKIRSTKLEDSAMYFCASSISGGAFNEQFFGPGTRLTVL.

This sequence joins TRBV19 and TRBJ1-5; D is ambiguous. The V end was cut by 1 base, the J end by 6 bases, with 10 bases between. Germline assignment: CDR1 LNHDA and CDR2 SQIVND (reference sequence). The CDR3 covers 14 residues. CDR3 bases: TGTGCCAGTAGTATAGGCGGCAGAGGTCAGCCCCAGCATTTT. This sequence encodes CASSIGGRGQPQHF. Complete variable domain (other parts from reference TRBV19 and TRBJ1-5): DGGITQSPKYLFRKEGQNVTLSCEQNLNHDAMYWYRQDPGQGLRLIYYSQIVNDFQKGDIAEGYSVSREKKESFPLTVTSAQKNPTAFYLCASSIGGRGQPQHFGDGTRLSIL.

This chain links TRBV4-3 with TRBJ1-2; 7 nucleotides match TRBD1. CDR1 is LGHNA and CDR2 is YSLEER in the germline V gene. There are 14 residues in the CDR3. V lost 4 bases and J lost 3; bases outside the gene matches: 5. Here the CDR3 DNA reads TGCGCCAGCAGCCGCACAGGGACAGACTATGGCTACACCTTC. Its protein is CASSRTGTDYGYTF.